This TCR beta chain came from a study of blood T cells in healthy people across ages. Findings and limits, study-wide: As naive T cell percentage varied, TCR beta diversity correlated strongly with it. What prevented conclusive comparison of naive and antigen-experienced cells was that PBMCs were unsorted. Investigators viewed diversity estimates from one million T cells as underestimates, the study reported.

The V and J ends lost 3 bases and 4 bases, in that order; junction bases with no gene match: 4. The CDR3 consists of 14 residues. As for this clonotype: The antigen is unknown.

Through a sample-barcoded 5' primer and a J-beta primer mix, a second PCR was run for 7 to 11 cycles. TCRdb reprocessed the 5' RACE reads via MiXCR and lists one record per CDR3 protein. The data hold 1.4 million to 1.5 million distinct CDR3 sequences, with 42% observed a single time. The material sequenced was blood. This sequence originates from a woman between 18 and 30 years old in good health. This chain links TRBV12-3 or TRBV12-4 with TRBJ2-5; 8 bases are a match to TRBD1. The CDR3 sequence is CASSFFGQGETQYF. CDR3 bases: TGTGCCAGCAGTTTTTTCGGACAGGGAGAGACCCAGTACTTC.